The next 9 T cell receptor beta chains were all read from a single sample in a study of cytomegalovirus exposure and HLA in healthy donors (dated by TCRdb to the late 2010s). Preparation of the library involved the immunoSEQ multiplex PCR assay. For the multiplex PCR, a mixture combining 60 forward primers for TCR Vbeta segments and 13 reverse primers for TCR Jbeta segments was used. Sourced from immuneACCESS, this table was stored by TCRdb with only in-frame sequences that have V and J called. A share of the clones is absent; for the studies checked, an unresolved V gene accounts for under half, and the remainder has no known explanation. The sample yields 85,000 to 130,000 clones; 65% to 80% were counted once. The ten most abundant clones make up roughly 3.6% of the sample. Sequenced: PBMCs. These TCRs come from a man in his 60s in good health and CMV-seronegative.

The table lists this clone with a few counts. The rearrangement uses TRBV7-2 and TRBJ2-1; 13 nucleotides line up with TRBD2. The junction had 8 bases not matched to a gene; V was cut back by 3 bases and J by 12 bases. Germline loops: CDR1 SGHTA, CDR2 FQGNSA. The CDR3 contains 15 residues. CDR3 loop: CASSLTSGGSRGQFF. For the CDR3, the DNA is TGTGCCAGCAGCTTGACTAGCGGGGGGTCCCGAGGGCAGTTCTTC.

This chain joins TRBV6-5 and TRBJ2-1; TRBD2 might be the D (6 bases). Trimming removed 5 bases at V and 1 base at J, with 12 bases between. From germline, CDR1 is MNHEY and CDR2 SVGAGI. CDR3 length equals 15 residues. DNA for the CDR3: TGTGCCAGCAGTGGTGACCGGGGGTCCTACAATGAGCAGTTCTTC. Protein sequence: CASSGDRGSYNEQFF.

The rearrangement links TRBV7-2 to TRBJ2-7; no firm D call. Germline V gene lookup returns CDR1 SGHTA and CDR2 FQGNSA. Trimming cost V 5 bases and J 6 bases, with 20 bases left between them. This CDR3 has 15 amino acids. For the CDR3, the DNA is TGTGCCAGCAGCCTATCCCGTTACGGGTCGAGCGAGCAGTACGTC. Protein sequence: CASSLSRYGSSEQYV.

This clone was seen once. The V gene is TRBV5-1, the J gene TRBJ1-2, with 8 positions matching TRBD1. This CDR3 contains 14 residues. V shed 3 bases, J shed 5 bases, and the junction held 6 bases outside the gene matches. Looked up from germline, CDR1 is SGHRS and CDR2 is YFSETQ. CDR3 DNA: TGCGCCAGCAGCTCCGGGACAGGTGATTATGGCTACACCTTC. This sequence encodes CASSSGTGDYGYTF.

The gene calls are TRBV5-1 and TRBJ2-1; 8 bases agree with TRBD2. CDR1 is SGHRS and CDR2 is YFSETQ in the germline V gene. Trimming cost V 1 base and J 5 bases; bases outside gene matches: 8. This CDR3 is 16 amino acids long. The CDR3 region has the DNA TGCGCCAGCAGCTTGCGAACTAGCGGAACCAACAATGAGCAGTTCTTC. It is translated as CASSLRTSGTNNEQFF.

The chain recombines TRBV5-1 with TRBJ2-3; D is possibly TRBD2 (5 bases). Germline V gives CDR1 SGHRS, CDR2 YFSETQ. Trimming took 5 bases from V and 3 from J, leaving 13 bases between them. This CDR3 contains 14 residues. The CDR3 DNA reads TGCGCCAGCAGTGGGAGACAAGAGACAGATACGCAGTATTTT. Translation gives CASSGRQETDTQYF.

The V gene is TRBV9, the J gene TRBJ2-3; TRBD1 aligns across 8 bases. The J segment lost 1 base and the V segment lost 3 bases, leaving 7 bases of the junction unmatched. The CDR3 sequence is 16 residues long. The germline V gene has CDR1 SGDLS and CDR2 YYNGEE. CDR3 DNA: TGTGCCAGCAGCGATGGGTGGGGACAGGGCACAGATACGCAGTATTTT. Protein product: CASSDGWGQGTDTQYF. The complete variable domain, with remaining parts taken from reference TRBV9 and TRBJ2-3, reads DSGVTQTPKHLITATGQRVTLRCSPRSGDLSVYWYQQSLDQGLQFLIQYYNGEERAKGNILERFSAQQFPDLHSELNLSSLELGDSALYFCASSDGWGQGTDTQYFGPGTRLTVL.

V is TRBV5-1 and J is TRBJ2-5; D perhaps matches TRBD2 (6 bases). The CDR3 runs to 14 residues. The germline V and J ends were trimmed by 0 bases and 6 bases, with 12 bases remaining between them. Germline values: CDR1 SGHRS, CDR2 YFSETQ. CDR3 in amino acids: CASSLGLVAQTQYF. CDR3 DNA: TGCGCCAGCAGCTTGGGACTAGTCGCCCAGACCCAGTACTTC.

This clone has just a few counts. This chain links TRBV19 with TRBJ2-3; 8 bases map to TRBD2. Germline trimming cut 1 base from V and 7 bases from J; bases unmatched to any gene: 7. Per germline, CDR1 LNHDA and CDR2 SQIVND (reference sequence). The CDR3 consists of 15 residues. The CDR3 region is CASSIAGGPINTQYF. CDR3 sequence (DNA): TGTGCCAGTAGTATAGCGGGGGGGCCTATAAATACGCAGTATTTT.